This T cell receptor beta chain was captured in a study of shared clonotypes between healthy human individuals. Study summary: Three plates were used per donor for CD4 naive, three for CD4 memory, two for CD8 naive and one for CD8 memory. Study findings and constraints: Clonotypes which were not shared had lower generation probabilities than clonotypes that all four donors shared.

Libraries were prepared by immunoSEQ multiplex PCR; TCRdb keeps only in-frame clonotypes and omits some of them. The table has 2 million to 3 million clones, 80% to 95% seen once. The germline CDR1 and CDR2 sequences are MDHEN and SYDVKM. J lost 3 bases, V lost 7 bases, and 2 bases had no gene match. The CDR3 consists of 13 residues. With respect to this clone: The antigen is not known.

The split of CD4+ cells yielded CD45RA+ naive and CD45RA-negative memory subsets. Material: naive CD4+ T cells from PBMCs. Subset of the sample: CD45RA+ positively selected. The receptor's source is a man younger than 35 in good health. Some clones in this sample may be carry-over from other donors' samples. The V and J genes are TRBV28 and TRBJ1-4; 7 bases fit TRBD1. CDR3 nucleotide sequence: TGTGCCAGCAAGGGACAGCCTAATGAAAAACTGTTTTTT. Its protein product is CASKGQPNEKLFF.